These T cell receptor beta chains were read from a single sample in a study of blood T cell repertoires in COVID-19. Method: immunoSEQ multiplex PCR; TCRdb's copy keeps in-frame clones and lacks some. The table lists 81,000 or so clones, 75% to 85% of them singletons, with about 13% in the top ten. Sequenced: peripheral blood. These receptors were collected from a human donor in a cohort sampled during active COVID-19. Each CDR3 is given with its conserved first and last residue. D genes are given only for firm matches. Some rows mark clone size as missing; the rest say once, few, many or name a class of expanded clone.

TRBV11-3	TRBJ1-3	NA	NA	TGTGCCAGCAGCACGGGCTCTGGAAACACCATATATTTT	CASSTGSGNTIYF
TRBV6-6	TRBJ1-6	once	TRBD1	TGTGCCAGCAGTGACAGGGAGAACCTTAATTCACCCCTCCACTTT	CASSDRENLNSPLHF
TRBV11-2	TRBJ2-1	NA	NA	TGTGCCAGCAGCTTAGCCCCCCCAAGCTTCTACAATGAGCAGTTCTTC	CASSLAPPSFYNEQFF
TRBV29-1	TRBJ2-7	few	TRBD1	TGCAGCGTCATAGGGACAGGGGGTTTCTACGAGCAGTACTTC	CSVIGTGGFYEQYF
TRBV15	TRBJ2-2	NA	NA	TGTGCCACCAGCAGGAAGACAGGAACCGGGGAGCTGTTTTTT	CATSRKTGTGELFF
TRBV5-1	TRBJ2-7	NA	NA	TGCGCCAGCAGCTTGGCCCCGGGGGTGACCTACGAGCAGTACTTC	CASSLAPGVTYEQYF
TRBV7-2	TRBJ2-5	NA	TRBD2	TGTGCCAGCAGAGGCCGGGGGGGCCAGGAGACCCAGTACTTC	CASRGRGGQETQYF
TRBV27	TRBJ2-4	NA	NA	TGTGCCAGCAGTTTCCGGGCCCAGGGGAAAAACATTCAGTACTTC	CASSFRAQGKNIQYF
TRBV25-1	TRBJ1-3	NA	NA	TGTGCCAGCAGTCTATCCCTTTCAATTGGAAACACCATATATTTT	CASSLSLSIGNTIYF
TRBV19	TRBJ2-1	NA	NA	TGTGCCAGTAGTTGGGGGGATGAGCAGTTCTTC	CASSWGDEQFF
TRBV21-1	TRBJ2-3	NA	NA	TGTGCCAGCAGCAAAGCACTCGACGGACTCACAGATACGCAGTATTTT	CASSKALDGLTDTQYF
TRBV12-3/TRBV12-4	TRBJ2-7	NA	TRBD2	TGTGCCAGCAGTTTGGGAGCGGGGGTCGAGCAGTACTTC	CASSLGAGVEQYF
TRBV5-1	TRBJ1-6	few	NA	TGCGCCAGCAGCTTGGGAGGACACCCTAATTCACCCCTCCACTTT	CASSLGGHPNSPLHF
TRBV7-9	TRBJ1-6	NA	TRBD1	TGTGCCAGCAGCTTAAGGGGGCTGACTAATTCACCCCTCCACTTT	CASSLRGLTNSPLHF
TRBV7-9	TRBJ1-1	NA	NA	TGTGCCCTGGGCGACACTGAAGCTTTCTTT	CALGDTEAFF
TRBV25-1	TRBJ1-1	few	NA	TGTGCCAGCAGTGACCAGAGGAGAGGGAACACTGAAGCTTTCTTT	CASSDQRRGNTEAFF
TRBV27	TRBJ1-2	NA	TRBD1	TGTGCCAGCAGTTTAGGAGCAGGGGGATATGGCTACACCTTC	CASSLGAGGYGYTF
TRBV18	TRBJ2-5	NA	TRBD1	TGTGCCAGCTCACTCCGTTCGACAGGGGCGCGGAAGACCCAGTACTTC	CASSLRSTGARKTQYF
TRBV28	TRBJ1-2	NA	NA	TGTGCCAGCAGTTTAAGGACAGTCCCCTATGGCTACACCTTC	CASSLRTVPYGYTF
TRBV28	TRBJ2-5	NA	TRBD2	TGTGCCAGCGAACCTAGCGGGGTACAAGAGACCCAGTACTTC	CASEPSGVQETQYF
TRBV7-9	TRBJ2-1	NA	NA	TGTGCCAGCAGCTTGGCGGGGGCGTACAATGAGCAGTTCTTC	CASSLAGAYNEQFF
TRBV5-8	TRBJ1-2	NA	TRBD1	TGTGCCAGCAGCGCGGGACAGGGGTTATATGGCTACACCTTC	CASSAGQGLYGYTF
TRBV12-5	TRBJ1-5	once	NA	TGTGCTAGTGGTTTGGCGGGACACAATAATCAGCCCCAGCATTTT	CASGLAGHNNQPQHF
TRBV6-1	TRBJ1-2	NA	NA	TGTGCCAGCAGTGAAGTGAGCTACTATGGCTACACCTTC	CASSEVSYYGYTF
TRBV9	TRBJ1-5	NA	NA	TGTGCCAGCAGCGTGCTCTACAGGGCCGCCTCGTATAGCAATCAGCCCCAGCATTTT	CASSVLYRAASYSNQPQHF
TRBV9	TRBJ1-6	NA	NA	TGTGCCAGCAGCACGACAGGAAATTCACCCCTCCACTTT	CASSTTGNSPLHF
TRBV11-1	TRBJ2-1	NA	NA	TGTGCCAGCAGCTTAGGGGGGGGCCCCTACAATGAGCAGTTCTTC	CASSLGGGPYNEQFF
TRBV19	TRBJ2-5	NA	NA	TGTGCCAGTAGTATTTTTGCAGGGCGGGAGACCCAGTACTTC	CASSIFAGRETQYF